A single T cell receptor (beta chain) is shown here with its context. This sample also contains other DNA sequences that code for the same CDR3. The entry originates in a study of technical replicates of blood from a few donors. Profiling relied on immunoSEQ multiplex PCR, and the TCRdb table lists in-frame clones only, not all of them. The table lists under 100,000 clones, roughly 96% of them singletons, with roughly 0.3% in the top ten. The sequenced material came from T cells isolated from PBMCs. The clonotype comes from a human donor in good health.

The CDR3 sequence: CASSVGSSYEQYF. Here the CDR3 DNA reads TGTGCCAGCAGCGTAGGCAGCTCCTACGAGCAGTACTTC. The chain links TRBV9 to TRBJ2-7; no clear D gene. This CDR3 has 13 amino acids. Germline CDR1 SGDLS, CDR2 YYNGEE. Deletions cut 0 bases from V and 0 bases from J, with 4 bases between.